A single sample gave rise to the 22 T cell receptor beta chains below, sequenced in a study of blood T cell repertoires in COVID-19. Assay used: immunoSEQ multiplex PCR; TCRdb lists only in-frame clones, some missing. Of about 42,000 clones in the sample, 89% were seen once. The sequenced material came from peripheral blood. The receptors were gathered from a human donor in a cohort sampled during active COVID-19.

The chain recombines TRBV5-4 with TRBJ2-6; possibly TRBD2 for D (5 bases). Trimming removed 4 bases from V and 3 bases from J, with 20 bases in between. In germline, CDR1 is SGHNT, CDR2 YYREEE (reference sequence). This CDR3 spans 18 amino acids. CDR3 DNA sequence: TGTGCCAGCAGCCCCAAATGGACGGGGATAATTGGGGCCAACGTCCTGACTTTC. Its protein is CASSPKWTGIIGANVLTF. Drawing the rest from reference TRBV5-4 and TRBJ2-6, the complete variable domain is ETGVTQSPTHLIKTRGQQVTLRCSSQSGHNTVSWYQQALGQGPQFIFQYYREEENGRGNFPPRFSGLQFPNYSSELNVNALELDDSALYLCASSPKWTGIIGANVLTFGAGSRLTVL.

V usage is TRBV2 and J usage is TRBJ1-2; 7 nucleotides align to TRBD1. In germline, CDR1 is SNHLY, CDR2 FYNNEI. The CDR3 is made up of 14 amino acids. The J segment lost 4 bases and the V segment lost 3 bases, leaving 5 bases of the junction unmatched. CDR3 in DNA: TGTGCCAGCAGTGAGGAGGGGGCGGGCTATGGCTACACCTTC. The encoded protein is CASSEEGAGYGYTF. Full variable domain (outside the CDR3, taken from reference TRBV2 and TRBJ1-2): EPEVTQTPSHQVTQMGQEVILRCVPISNHLYFYWYRQILGQKVEFLVSFYNNEISEKSEIFDDQFSVERPDGSNFTLKIRSTKLEDSAMYFCASSEEGAGYGYTFGSGTRLTVV.

This chain uses TRBV5-6 with TRBJ1-4, with 9 positions matching TRBD1. The V gene's germline CDR1 is SGHDT and CDR2 YYEEEE. The J segment lost 7 bases and the V segment lost 0 bases, leaving 1 base of the junction unmatched. The CDR3 is 14 residues long. The CDR3 sequence is CASSLGTGAEKLFF. The CDR3 coding sequence is TGTGCCAGCAGCTTGGGGACAGGGGCTGAAAAACTGTTTTTT. The full variable domain, its missing parts supplied by reference TRBV5-6 and TRBJ1-4, is DAGVTQSPTHLIKTRGQQVTLRCSPKSGHDTVSWYQQALGQGPQFIFQYYEEEERQRGNFPDRFSGHQFPNYSSELNVNALLLGDSALYLCASSLGTGAEKLFFGSGTQLSVL.

The rearrangement joins TRBV4-3 to TRBJ2-7; 10 bases match TRBD2. J was trimmed by 2 bases and V by 1 base; bases with no gene match: 2. This CDR3 is 15 amino acids long. Per germline, CDR1 LGHNA and CDR2 YSLEER. The CDR3 loop is CASSQGSGGAYEQYF. In DNA form, the CDR3 reads TGCGCCAGCAGCCAAGGGAGCGGGGGGGCCTACGAGCAGTACTTC.

V gene TRBV7-9 combines with J gene TRBJ1-5, with 7 bases matching TRBD1. Germline V gives CDR1 SEHNR, CDR2 FQNEAQ (reference sequence). The V segment lost 3 bases and the J segment 3 bases; nucleotides outside the gene matches: 8. CDR3 length: 16 amino acids. The CDR3, as DNA: TGTGCCAGCAGCTTCGATACCACAGGGGTCAATCAGCCCCAGCATTTT. Residues: CASSFDTTGVNQPQHF.

The chain is built from TRBV19 and TRBJ1-1; 8 positions agree with TRBD1. CDR1 and CDR2 (germline): LNHDA, SQIVND (reference sequence). V lost 6 bases, J lost 6 bases, and 6 bases stayed unmatched. The CDR3 extends over 13 amino acids. The CDR3 nucleotides are TGTGCCAGTAGCGTGACAGGGGTGTCTGAAGCTTTCTTT. Encoded protein: CASSVTGVSEAFF.

This chain connects TRBV6-5 to TRBJ2-7, with a weak D call TRBD1 (5 bases). The CDR3 sequence is 15 residues long. The germline CDR1 and CDR2 sequences are MNHEY and SVGAGI. Trimming took off 0 bases at V and 2 bases at J, with 11 bases between the two ends. The CDR3 DNA sequence: TGTGCCAGCAGTTACTCATCAGGGTCCGCCTACGAGCAGTACTTC. It yields the protein CASSYSSGSAYEQYF.

This clone appeared a single time. The chain is built from TRBV5-6 and TRBJ2-7; tentative D call: TRBD2 (5 bases). V was shortened by 0 bases and J by 6 bases, with 13 bases between the two germline ends. The CDR3 totals 14 residues. From germline, CDR1 is SGHDT and CDR2 YYEEEE. CDR3 DNA sequence: TGTGCCAGCAGCTTGGGGGCGGGTACGGGCGAGCAGTACTTC. Its protein is CASSLGAGTGEQYF.

The chain carries TRBV7-6 and TRBJ1-4; the D gene is possibly TRBD1 (6 bases). The V end lost 4 bases, the J end lost 8 bases, and 14 bases lay between the germline ends. Germline CDR1 is SGHVS and CDR2 is FNYEAQ. The CDR3 consists of 14 residues. Here the CDR3 DNA reads TGTGCCAGCAGCTCTAGGGGGGGTGAGGAAAAACTGTTTTTT. Protein sequence: CASSSRGGEEKLFF.

This clone was seen only a few times. The V gene is TRBV13, the J gene TRBJ1-3, with D unclear. The CDR3 loop spans 15 amino acids. Germline V gene data show CDR1 as PRHDT and CDR2 as FYEKMQ (reference sequence). Trimming removed 5 bases at V and 3 bases at J, with 14 bases between. CDR3 DNA sequence: TGTGCCAGCAGCCCCATTCATAGAGGTGGAAACACCATATATTTT. It encodes CASSPIHRGGNTIYF.

This chain uses TRBV15 with TRBJ2-1; D might be TRBD1 (7 bases). Germline CDR1 reads LNHNV; CDR2 reads YYDKDF (reference sequence). V dropped 4 bases and J dropped 7 bases, with 11 bases sitting between them. CDR3 length: 13 amino acids. This chain's CDR3 is CATSNPGGNEQFF. In nucleotides, the CDR3 is TGTGCCACCAGCAACCCAGGGGGGAATGAGCAGTTCTTC.

CDR3 coding DNA: TGTGCCAGCTCACCCGCGACAGGGGAGGGAACTGAAGCTTTCTTT. Translated, it gives CASSPATGEGTEAFF. This chain joins TRBV18 and TRBJ1-1, with TRBD1 matching over 8 bases. The V gene end was trimmed by 3 bases and the J gene end by 5 bases; junction bases not matched to a gene: 8. The CDR3 is made up of 15 amino acids. From germline, CDR1 is KGHSH and CDR2 LQKENI. Together with reference TRBV18 and TRBJ1-1, the CDR3 gives the full variable domain: NAGVMQNPRHLVRRRGQEARLRCSPMKGHSHVYWYRQLPEEGLKFMVYLQKENIIDESGMPKERFSAEFPKEGPSILRIQQVVRGDSAAYFCASSPATGEGTEAFFGQGTRLTVV.

The chain recombines TRBV5-1 with TRBJ1-4; D remains unclear. The CDR3 sequence is 14 residues long. The germline gives CDR1 SGHRS, CDR2 YFSETQ. Trimming stripped 0 bases from V and 3 bases from J, with 6 bases between. For the CDR3, the DNA is TGCGCCAGCAGCTTGGGGCCTTCTAATGAAAAACTGTTTTTT. Its translation: CASSLGPSNEKLFF.

In nucleotides, the CDR3 is TGTGCCAGCAGCTTAGCGGTCGAGGGCTATGGCTACACCTTC. Amino acid sequence: CASSLAVEGYGYTF. The gene calls are TRBV7-8 and TRBJ1-2; D call uncertain. V lost 0 bases and J 4 bases, leaving 9 bases between the germline ends. The germline V gene encodes CDR1 SGHVS and CDR2 FQNEAQ. The CDR3 is 14 residues long.

The chain recombines TRBV4-2 with TRBJ1-3, with 7 bases identical to TRBD1. The CDR3 covers 15 residues. Germline trimming cut 0 bases from V and 9 bases from J; bases unmatched to any gene: 8. From germline, CDR1 is LGHNA and CDR2 YNFKEQ. The DNA for the CDR3 is TGTGCCAGCAGCCAAGAGGAGGGGGCGAGGATCACCATATATTTT. Its protein product is CASSQEEGARITIYF.

The chain recombines TRBV5-1 with TRBJ2-3; 12 bases are shared with TRBD2. This CDR3 has 20 amino acids. The germline gives CDR1 SGHRS, CDR2 YFSETQ. After removal of 4 bases from V and 0 bases from J, the junction contained 15 bases not matched to a gene. Written as DNA, the CDR3 is TGCGCCAGCAGCCCAGAGGGGGGCCTAGGACTAGCGGGGAGCACAGATACGCAGTATTTT. It specifies CASSPEGGLGLAGSTDTQYF.

The chain has TRBV5-1 and TRBJ2-7; 8 bases are a match to TRBD1. The CDR3 loop spans 14 amino acids. Germline V gives CDR1 SGHRS, CDR2 YFSETQ. Trimming at V came to 0 bases and at J to 5 bases, leaving 4 bases not matched to a gene. CDR3 DNA: TGCGCCAGCAGCTTGGGGCAGGGGGCCCACGAGCAGTACTTC. It specifies CASSLGQGAHEQYF.

This chain links TRBV4-3 with TRBJ2-7, with 10 bases aligning to TRBD2. Losses at the gene ends were 4 bases for V and 3 bases for J; bases not matched to a gene: 3. CDR3 length: 14 amino acids. The germline V gene has CDR1 LGHNA and CDR2 YSLEER. CDR3 in DNA: TGCGCCAGCAGCCGTAGCGGGGGGCTCTACGAGCAGTACTTC. Its translation is CASSRSGGLYEQYF.

For this clone: Mismatch with germline at one junction end may stem from a read error. CDR3 coding DNA: TGTGCCAGCAGTCCCCGTAAGACAGGGAACCCTGAAGCTTTCTTT. This sequence encodes CASSPRKTGNPEAFF. The chain couples TRBV3-1 (or the pseudogene TRBV3-2) to TRBJ1-1; 7 nucleotides line up with TRBD1. The CDR3 sequence is 15 residues long. In germline, CDR1 is LGHDT, CDR2 YNNKEL (reference sequence).

For this clone: Other nucleotide sequences from this sample produce the same CDR3. The J gene is TRBJ2-7, the V gene TRBV7-6; D uncertain. The CDR3 sequence is 14 residues long. V was pared by 4 bases and J by 5 bases, with 15 bases between. In germline, CDR1 is SGHVS, CDR2 FNYEAQ. Written as DNA, the CDR3 is TGTGCCAGCAGCTCCATTATCGTTGGGCACGAGCAGTACTTC. Its protein is CASSSIIVGHEQYF.

The chain links TRBV6-2 or TRBV6-3 to TRBJ1-5; D perhaps matches TRBD1 (5 bases). The CDR3 is 13 residues long. The V gene lost 2 bases and the J gene lost 7 bases, with 9 bases spanning the gap. CDR1 and CDR2 from the germline V gene are MNHEY and SVGEGT. In DNA form, the CDR3 reads TGTGCCAGCAGTTACGGGGGGAACCAGCCCCAGCATTTT. Encoded protein: CASSYGGNQPQHF.

The chain joins TRBV5-1 to TRBJ2-2; D is undetermined. CDR1 is SGHRS and CDR2 is YFSETQ in the germline V gene. The V and J ends lost 7 bases and 0 bases respectively, with 7 bases between them. There are 13 residues in the CDR3. CDR3 loop: CASLYPNTGELFF. Written as DNA, the CDR3 is TGCGCCAGCCTATACCCGAACACCGGGGAGCTGTTTTTT.